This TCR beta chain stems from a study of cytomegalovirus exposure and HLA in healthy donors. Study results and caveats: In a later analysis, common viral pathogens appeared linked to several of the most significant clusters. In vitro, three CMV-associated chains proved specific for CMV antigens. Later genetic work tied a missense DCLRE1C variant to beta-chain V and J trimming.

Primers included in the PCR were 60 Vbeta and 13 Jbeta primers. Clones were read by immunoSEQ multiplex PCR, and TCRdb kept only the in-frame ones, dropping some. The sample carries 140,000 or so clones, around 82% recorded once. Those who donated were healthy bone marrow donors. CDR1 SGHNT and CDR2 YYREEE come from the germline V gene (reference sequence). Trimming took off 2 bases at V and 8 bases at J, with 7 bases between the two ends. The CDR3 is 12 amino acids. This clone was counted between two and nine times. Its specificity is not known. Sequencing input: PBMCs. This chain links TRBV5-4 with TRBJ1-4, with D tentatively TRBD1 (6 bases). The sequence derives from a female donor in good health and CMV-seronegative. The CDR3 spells CASSFTGEKLFF. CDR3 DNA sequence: TGTGCCAGCAGCTTTACAGGGGAAAAACTGTTTTTT.